Sequencing of this T cell receptor (beta chain) was carried out in a study of beta chain features in type 1 diabetes. Study-wide results and limits: Among all four CD4+ subsets, Type 1 diabetes patients had TCRB CDR3s that were moderately but significantly shorter.

This CDR3 is 18 amino acids long. Germline lookup yields CDR1 SGHNT and CDR2 YYREEE (reference sequence). The V segment lost 0 bases and the J segment 6 bases; nucleotides outside the gene matches: 12. Regarding this clone: Its cognate antigen is unknown.

Averaging roughly 110 mL, one heparinised blood draw was given by each donor. Sorting of CD4+ naive, central memory, regulatory and stem cell-like memory cells was performed via CD45RO/CCR7/CD25/CD127/CD95/CD27. The whole isolated RNA underwent reverse transcription, so sequencing captured expressed TCRB transcripts. This table comes from immunoSEQ multiplex PCR, and its TCRdb copy is limited to in-frame clones, with some not included. Among hundreds of thousands of clones listed, under 70% were seen once. The sequence came from a man under 40 in good health. This sequence joins TRBV5-4 and TRBJ2-1; the match to TRBD1 covers 10 bases. Sample: naive CD4+ T cells from blood. DNA of the CDR3: TGTGCCAGCAGCTTGGCCCTTTCCGGGACAGGGGCTCGCAATGAGCAGTTCTTC. Translation: CASSLALSGTGARNEQFF.